This T cell receptor (beta chain) came from a study of blood T cell repertoires in COVID-19. Turning to the study itself: The United States, Italy and Spain were the sources of the acute and convalescent COVID-19 samples.

In the original analysis: Quantification of nucleated cells was approximated via reference gene primer amplification. Assay: immunoSEQ multiplex PCR; the TCRdb copy retains only in-frame clones and omits some. V and J calls and clone size are given by that table; D and trimming were obtained from the DNA. The table lists under 250,000 clones, about four fifths of them singletons. In germline, CDR1 is KGHDR, CDR2 SFDVKD. V dropped 6 bases and J dropped 0 bases, with 11 bases sitting between them. The CDR3 is 14 residues long. The chain joins TRBV24-1 to TRBJ2-7, with D uncertain. Sequences were obtained from peripheral blood. This clonotype was obtained from a man in his fifties with active or convalescent COVID-19. CDR3 in DNA: TGTGCCACCAGTCTACAGTGCAGCTCCTACGAGCAGTACTTC. Residues: CATSLQCSSYEQYF.